The clone carrying this T cell receptor beta chain was observed a few times. Its antigen is as yet unknown. Germline V lookup: CDR1 MDHEN, CDR2 SYDVKM. This CDR3 region has 13 residues. Trimming removed 5 bases at V and 6 bases at J, with 10 bases between. This record comes from a study of regulatory T cells in long-lasting Graves disease. General study findings and limits: Analyses excluded thyroid tissue, covering peripheral blood alone.

Time point specified: newly diagnosed GD, antithyroid drugs for less than 3 months. Generation of the TCR library employed RNA extracted from PBMCs. Arm-PCR of CDR3 regions and iRepertoire HTBI primers were the basis on which TCR beta libraries were built. TCRdb reanalysed the multiplex PCR reads using MiXCR and keeps one entry per CDR3 protein. The sample shows about 620,000 distinct CDR3 sequences, roughly 15% of them seen only once. These data were also filed under a second study, of T cells in Graves' hyperthyroidism and ophthalmopathy. That source adds: Model predictions of ophthalmopathy came a median approximately 6.8 months before onset.

The genes are TRBV28 and TRBJ2-2; maybe TRBD2 (5 bases). The receptor comes from a woman in her thirties with Graves disease. The starting material was peripheral blood mononuclear cells (PBMCs), obtained at new diagnosis, from a patient treated with antithyroid drugs. CDR3 bases: TGTGCCAGCAGTCGAGGGCTCCCCGGGGAGCTGTTTTTT. This sequence encodes CASSRGLPGELFF.